Each of the 15 T cell receptor beta chains below was sequenced from the same sample in a study of cytomegalovirus exposure and HLA in healthy donors. PCR primers comprised 60 Vbeta and 13 Jbeta primers. Sequenced by immunoSEQ multiplex PCR; TCRdb stores in-frame clones only, minus some. The repertoire has 82,000 or so clones, about 9.5% of them found once; the top ten carry approximately 23%. Material for sequencing was PBMCs. These receptors were obtained from a man in his 60s in good health and CMV-seropositive.

This clone has only a few counts. This sequence joins TRBV4-1 and TRBJ2-6, with a tentative D call TRBD2 (6 bases). Between the trimmed V and J ends, which lost 0 bases and 2 bases, there was a span of 11 bases. The CDR3 is 17 residues long. CDR1 is MGHRA, CDR2 YSYEKL, per germline. The CDR3: CASSQDRGGAGANVLTF. CDR3 coding DNA: TGCGCCAGCAGCCAAGATAGGGGAGGCGCTGGGGCCAACGTCCTGACTTTC.

A few counts support this clone. This chain joins TRBV11-2 and TRBJ1-2; tentative D call: TRBD1 (6 bases). Germline CDR1 and CDR2: SGHAT and FQNNGV. This CDR3 has 14 residues. Trimming took 3 bases from V and 6 from J, leaving 14 bases between them. The DNA for the CDR3 is TGTGCCAGCAGCTTGGGGGCCGTCGGGGATGGCTACACCTTC. The encoded protein is CASSLGAVGDGYTF.

The rearrangement links TRBV9 to TRBJ1-4; D is possibly TRBD1 (6 bases). CDR3 length: 17 residues. The ends were cut back, 0 bases at V and 4 bases at J, with 16 bases in the middle. Germline values: CDR1 SGDLS, CDR2 YYNGEE. The CDR3 region has the DNA TGTGCCAGCAGCGTAGGACCAGGGGCAGAGGGTAATGAAAAACTGTTTTTT. Translation gives CASSVGPGAEGNEKLFF.

This clone was counted between two and nine times. The CDR3 DNA reads as TGCGCCAGCAGCTGGCCAGGGGGCACATCCTACAATGAGCAGTTCTTC. Its protein product is CASSWPGGTSYNEQFF. The chain is built from TRBV5-1 and TRBJ2-1; 8 positions match TRBD1. Germline CDR1 is SGHRS and CDR2 is YFSETQ. CDR3 length: 16 residues. V shed 3 bases, J shed 1 base, and the junction held 6 bases outside the gene matches.

This clone turned up a few times. V usage is TRBV10-3 and J usage is TRBJ2-5; 9 nucleotides agree with TRBD2. The CDR3 has 14 residues. The trim removed 0 bases at V and 5 bases at J, leaving 1 base unmatched. Germline V gives CDR1 ENHRY, CDR2 SYGVKD. The CDR3, as DNA: TGTGCCATCAGTGAGTCGCTAGCGGGGGAGACCCAGTACTTC. It encodes CAISESLAGETQYF.

This clone was recorded a few times. The V and J genes are TRBV5-1 and TRBJ2-7, with TRBD2 identical over 7 bases. There are 13 residues in the CDR3. Trimming cost V 2 bases and J 6 bases; bases outside gene matches: 5. CDR1 is SGHRS, CDR2 YFSETQ, per germline. The CDR3 loop reads CASSLAQRGEQYF. The CDR3 region has the DNA TGCGCCAGCAGCTTAGCCCAGCGGGGCGAGCAGTACTTC.

The chain has TRBV7-6 and TRBJ2-3; 7 bases agree with TRBD2. The germline V gene encodes CDR1 SGHVS and CDR2 FNYEAQ. With 3 bases clipped from V and 0 bases from J, the junction kept 3 bases outside the gene matches. The CDR3 loop spans 15 amino acids. The CDR3 here is CASSLGLPSTDTQYF. CDR3 DNA: TGTGCCAGCAGCTTGGGACTACCAAGCACAGATACGCAGTATTTT.

The chain uses TRBV4-1 and TRBJ1-5; D may be TRBD1 (6 bases). Germline values: CDR1 MGHRA, CDR2 YSYEKL. Trimming took off 4 bases at V and 7 bases at J, with 20 bases between the two ends. The CDR3 is 16 residues long. The CDR3 DNA reads as TGCGCCAGCAGCCGCGCGGGTCAGGGGCAGGGACAGCCCCAGCATTTT. Encoded protein: CASSRAGQGQGQPQHF.

V is TRBV19 and J is TRBJ1-1; no reliable D call. The V and J ends lost 1 base and 4 bases respectively, with 13 bases between them. The germline CDR1 and CDR2 sequences are LNHDA and SQIVND (reference sequence). The CDR3 length is 15 residues. CDR3 loop: CASSIGRMTGTEAFF. As DNA, the CDR3 is TGTGCCAGTAGTATAGGACGGATGACGGGCACTGAAGCTTTCTTT.

This clone was seen more than once but under ten times. The chain employs TRBV19 and TRBJ2-1; D possibly corresponds to TRBD1 (7 bases). The V and J ends lost 11 bases and 2 bases respectively, with 10 bases between them. The length of the CDR3 is 12 residues. The germline CDR1 and CDR2 sequences are LNHDA and SQIVND (reference sequence). DNA of the CDR3: TGTGCCGCGGGACAGACCTACAATGAGCAGTTCTTC. It translates to CAAGQTYNEQFF.

The rearrangement links TRBV5-1 to TRBJ2-5; TRBD2 matches 7 bases. Trimming cost V 3 bases and J 4 bases; bases outside gene matches: 12. This CDR3 comprises 16 residues. Per the germline V gene, CDR1 is SGHRS and CDR2 is YFSETQ. The DNA for the CDR3 is TGCGCCAGCAGCTGGGGGGGTAGCGCGGGACGAGAGACCCAGTACTTC. It yields the protein CASSWGGSAGRETQYF. Full variable domain (remainder filled in from reference TRBV5-1 and TRBJ2-5): KAGVTQTPRYLIKTRGQQVTLSCSPISGHRSVSWYQQTPGQGLQFLFEYFSETQRNKGNFPGRFSGRQFSNSRSEMNVSTLELGDSALYLCASSWGGSAGRETQYFGPGTRLLVL.

This clone occurred a few times. This chain links TRBV27 with TRBJ2-1, with D perhaps matching TRBD2 (6 bases). The germline V and J ends were trimmed by 8 bases and 0 bases, with 17 bases remaining between them. This CDR3 has 16 residues. Germline V lookup: CDR1 MNHEY, CDR2 SMNVEV (reference sequence). This CDR3 is CASGIADSISYNEQFF. CDR3 sequence (DNA): TGTGCCAGCGGGATAGCGGATTCCATCTCCTACAATGAGCAGTTCTTC.

As to this clone: The same CDR3 can be traced to other DNA sequences in this sample. This rearrangement joins TRBV19 to TRBJ1-1, with TRBD1 matching over 8 bases. This CDR3 has 13 amino acids. V was pared by 4 bases and J by 3 bases, with 1 base of the junction left unmatched. The V gene's germline CDR1 is LNHDA and CDR2 SQIVND (reference sequence). Here the CDR3 DNA reads TGTGCCAGTAGTACGACAGGGGACACTGAAGCTTTCTTT. This codes for CASSTTGDTEAFF.

The V call is TRBV6-6, the J call TRBJ2-3, with 7 nucleotides matching TRBD1. J lost 4 bases, V lost 5 bases, and 6 bases had no gene match. The CDR3 is 14 residues long. Germline V gene lookup returns CDR1 MNHNY and CDR2 SVGAGI (reference sequence). The CDR3 sequence: CASSKGGEADTQYF. DNA of the CDR3: TGTGCCAGCAGTAAAGGGGGCGAGGCAGATACGCAGTATTTT.

The table lists this clone with a few counts. This specimen includes other DNA sequences encoding the same CDR3. The rearrangement uses TRBV28 and TRBJ1-1; TRBD1 might be the D (6 bases). The germline gives CDR1 MDHEN, CDR2 SYDVKM. V was shortened by 11 bases and J by 0 bases, with 13 bases between the two germline ends. There are 13 residues in the CDR3. The CDR3 here is CASRDTLNTEAFF. The CDR3 region has the DNA TGTGCCTCCCGGGACACACTGAACACTGAAGCTTTCTTT.